This T cell receptor beta chain derives from a study of T cells in Graves' hyperthyroidism and ophthalmopathy. The sample holds many counts of this clonotype. Amplified TCR beta CDR3 regions derived from RNA transcripts. First-round RT-PCR with HTBI primers amplified the TCR CDR3 region. TCRdb processed the multiplex PCR reads anew with MiXCR; each CDR3 protein has one entry. The sample carries about 520,000 distinct CDR3 sequences, around 20% recorded once. The germline CDR1 and CDR2 sequences are DFQATT and SNEGSKA (reference sequence). This CDR3 has 13 residues. V dropped 1 base and J dropped 5 bases, with 12 bases sitting between them.

This receptor was taken from a man aged 18 to 29 with Graves' hyperthyroidism. The genes are TRBV20-1 and TRBJ2-7; TRBD1 might be the D (5 bases). The specimen was blood. CDR3: CSARGQFIHEQYF. CDR3 nucleotide sequence: TGCAGTGCTAGAGGACAGTTTATCCACGAGCAGTACTTC.